This is a list of T cell receptor beta chains from one sample in a study of T cells after yellow fever vaccination. TCRdb re-analysed the 5' RACE reads in MiXCR, keeping a single row per CDR3 protein. Counted here are over 35,000 distinct CDR3 sequences, over 5.5% occurring once; the ten biggest clones make up 8% to 13%. The sample consisted of PBMCs, either bulk or a sorted T-cell subset (CD4+, CD8+, memory, or dextramer-sorted; not recorded which), taken 45 days after the yellow fever booster vaccination. These receptors came from a man under 40 who received the YFV17D yellow fever vaccine. Both conserved end residues are part of each CDR3. D genes are given only for firm matches. The listing skips clone size in some rows; elsewhere it reads once, few, many or a size class.

J gene	clone size	D gene	V gene	CDR3 protein	CDR3 DNA
TRBJ2-1	many	TRBD1	TRBV29-1	CSVVGQGWNEQFF	TGCAGCGTGGTTGGACAGGGATGGAATGAGCAGTTCTTC
TRBJ2-3	many	NA	TRBV7-3	CASSLAGGPEDTQYF	TGTGCCAGCAGCTTAGCTGGAGGGCCAGAAGATACGCAGTATTTT
TRBJ2-5	few	TRBD1	TRBV11-2	CASSRDRGETQYF	TGTGCCAGCAGCAGGGACAGGGGAGAGACCCAGTACTTC
TRBJ2-1	few	TRBD1	TRBV12-3/TRBV12-4	CASSSLGTGVRNEQFF	TGTGCCAGCAGCTCGTTGGGGACAGGGGTTAGGAATGAGCAGTTCTTC
TRBJ1-1	NA	TRBD1	TRBV7-2	CASSQFGQENTEAFF	TGTGCCAGCAGCCAATTCGGACAGGAAAACACTGAAGCTTTCTTT
TRBJ2-7	NA	TRBD2	TRBV20-1	CCARDRLAGSLSSYEQYF	TGCTGTGCTAGAGATCGACTAGCGGGATCCTTGAGCTCCTACGAGCAGTACTTC
TRBJ2-7	few	NA	TRBV7-9	CASSPGSYNYEQYF	TGTGCCAGCAGCCCCGGGTCGTACAACTACGAGCAGTACTTC
TRBJ2-1	many	TRBD2	TRBV5-5	CASSSPGLAALGFF	TGTGCCAGCAGCTCCCCGGGACTAGCGGCCCTGGGGTTCTTC
TRBJ1-1	many	TRBD1	TRBV12-3/TRBV12-4	CASSFQGAGTEAFF	TGTGCCAGCAGTTTTCAGGGGGCAGGGACTGAAGCTTTCTTT
TRBJ2-2	few	TRBD2	TRBV5-4	CASSFGGGVAGELFF	TGTGCCAGCAGCTTCGGGGGAGGGGTCGCCGGGGAGCTGTTTTTT
TRBJ1-1	NA	TRBD1	TRBV15	CATSRDLGTGNTEAFF	TGTGCCACCAGCAGAGATCTTGGGACAGGGAACACTGAAGCTTTCTTT
TRBJ2-3	many	NA	TRBV5-1	CASMDPQGTDTQYF	TGCGCCAGCATGGACCCCCAAGGCACAGATACGCAGTATTTT
TRBJ2-1	many	TRBD2	TRBV3-1	CASSQPTSGEQFF	TGTGCCAGCAGCCAACCAACTAGCGGAGAGCAGTTCTTC
TRBJ2-3	many	NA	TRBV15	CATSASQPPDTQYF	TGTGCCACCAGCGCTAGCCAGCCACCAGATACGCAGTATTTT
TRBJ1-2	many	TRBD1	TRBV18	CASSPGTGGAKYGYTF	TGTGCCAGCTCACCCGGGACAGGGGGCGCAAAGTATGGCTACACCTTC
TRBJ2-7	NA	TRBD2	TRBV9	CASSPGTISSYEQYF	TGTGCCAGCAGCCCTGGGACTATCAGCTCCTACGAGCAGTACTTC
TRBJ2-1	NA	NA	TRBV9	CASSVVPRAENEQFF	TGTGCCAGCAGCGTAGTCCCCAGGGCGGAAAATGAGCAGTTCTTC
TRBJ2-3	many	NA	TRBV5-1	CASSLPTDTQYF	TGCGCCAGCAGCTTACCCACAGATACGCAGTATTTT